The 23 T cell receptor beta chains reported below all come from one sample, sequenced in a study of cytomegalovirus exposure and HLA in healthy donors. Sequenced by immunoSEQ multiplex PCR; TCRdb stores in-frame clones only, minus some. The sample shows some 180,000 clones, around 86% of them seen only once. Input material: PBMCs. Source of these receptors: a man aged 30-40 years in good health and CMV-seropositive.

CDR3 DNA: TGTGCCAGCAGTTCGGGACAGGGCCCCTATGGCTACACCTTC. This encodes CASSSGQGPYGYTF. The chain recombines TRBV6-6 with TRBJ1-2; TRBD1 aligns across 9 bases. Trimming cost V 4 bases and J 4 bases; bases outside gene matches: 4. Germline CDR1 MNHNY, CDR2 SVGAGI (reference sequence). This CDR3 is 14 amino acids long.

V and J are TRBV30 and TRBJ2-3, with D unresolved. V was pared by 4 bases and J by 2 bases, with 4 bases between. Germline CDR1 GTSNPN, CDR2 SVGIG (reference sequence). This CDR3 is 11 amino acids long. The CDR3 loop is CAWKITDTQYF. The CDR3 nucleotides are TGTGCCTGGAAAATCACAGATACGCAGTATTTT.

The rearrangement links TRBV4-3 to TRBJ2-6; TRBD1 matches at 8 bases. The CDR3 extends over 18 amino acids. The V segment lost 0 bases and the J segment 1 base; nucleotides outside the gene matches: 5. The germline gives CDR1 LGHNA, CDR2 YSLEER. The CDR3 DNA is TGCGCCAGCAGCCAAGACAGGGGGCCACGATCTGGGGCCAACGTCCTGACTTTC. This codes for CASSQDRGPRSGANVLTF.

The CDR3 sequence: CASSREGVNTEAFF. DNA for the CDR3: TGTGCCAGCAGTAGAGAGGGTGTGAACACTGAAGCTTTCTTT. The chain employs TRBV5-4 and TRBJ1-1; no clear D gene. The CDR3 has 14 amino acids. Germline V gene data show CDR1 as SGHNT and CDR2 as YYREEE (reference sequence). V shed 5 bases and J shed 0 bases, with 11 bases lying between them. Full variable domain (remainder filled in from reference TRBV5-4 and TRBJ1-1): ETGVTQSPTHLIKTRGQQVTLRCSSQSGHNTVSWYQQALGQGPQFIFQYYREEENGRGNFPPRFSGLQFPNYSSELNVNALELDDSALYLCASSREGVNTEAFFGQGTRLTVV.

The sample holds a few counts of this clone. The rearrangement uses TRBV7-9 and TRBJ2-5; tentative D call: TRBD2 (5 bases). Germline assignment: CDR1 SEHNR and CDR2 FQNEAQ (reference sequence). The CDR3 length is 13 residues. Trimming stripped 1 base from V and 2 bases from J, with 5 bases between. The CDR3 spells CASSLGGQETQYF. Here the CDR3 DNA reads TGTGCCAGCAGCTTAGGAGGGCAAGAGACCCAGTACTTC. The whole variable domain, filled in from reference TRBV7-9 and TRBJ2-5, reads DTGVSQNPRHKITKRGQNVTFRCDPISEHNRLYWYRQTLGQGPEFLTYFQNEAQLEKSRLLSDRFSAERPKGSFSTLEIQRTEQGDSAMYLCASSLGGQETQYFGPGTRLLVL.

The CDR3 DNA sequence: TGCGCCAGCAGCCAAGATCTCGGGACCGGCTTTAGATATGGCTACACCTTC. Protein product: CASSQDLGTGFRYGYTF. This chain joins TRBV4-1 and TRBJ1-2; D is possibly TRBD1 (5 bases). In germline, CDR1 is MGHRA, CDR2 YSYEKL. This CDR3 has 17 amino acids. The V gene lost 0 bases and the J gene lost 5 bases, with 19 bases spanning the gap.

J is TRBJ2-2 and V is TRBV11-2, with 9 positions matching TRBD1. Unmatched junction bases numbered 11, after V lost 5 bases and J lost 7 bases. This CDR3 spans 16 amino acids. Looked up from germline, CDR1 is SGHAT and CDR2 is FQNNGV. The CDR3 DNA follows: TGTGCCAGCAGCCGTCCCGGGACAGGGTTGAACGGGGAGCTGTTTTTT. This codes for CASSRPGTGLNGELFF.

The rearrangement uses TRBV19 and TRBJ2-7; D is possibly TRBD1 (6 bases). Trimming pared 8 bases from V and 3 bases from J, leaving 17 bases between. The CDR3 consists of 14 residues. Germline CDR1 LNHDA, CDR2 SQIVND (reference sequence). Here the CDR3 DNA reads TGTGCCAGTCCCGACTGGACAGTTCTCTACGAGCAGTACTTC. This gives the protein CASPDWTVLYEQYF.

The chain has TRBV4-1 and TRBJ1-5; the D is unclear. V shed 4 bases and J shed 3 bases, with 7 bases lying between them. Germline assignment: CDR1 MGHRA and CDR2 YSYEKL. The length of the CDR3 is 13 residues. This chain's CDR3 is CASSLSLNQPQHF. In DNA, the CDR3 is TGCGCCAGCAGCCTAAGCCTCAATCAGCCCCAGCATTTT.

The rearrangement joins TRBV29-1 to TRBJ2-7, with D perhaps TRBD2 (6 bases). Germline V CDR1 and CDR2: SQVTM, ANQGSEA. Deletions cut 6 bases from V and 5 bases from J, with 20 bases between. This CDR3 has 14 amino acids. Written as DNA, the CDR3 is TGCAGCGTAGGGGACGGGGACTTAGGGGACGAGCAGTACTTC. Translating gives CSVGDGDLGDEQYF.

DNA of the CDR3: TGTGCCAGCAGTTACAGGGTCGGCAATCAGCCCCAGCATTTT. Translating it yields CASSYRVGNQPQHF. V gene TRBV6-5 combines with J gene TRBJ1-5; D gene uncertain. This CDR3 spans 14 amino acids. Germline V lookup: CDR1 MNHEY, CDR2 SVGAGI. V lost 2 bases and J lost 2, with 7 bases in between.

V gene TRBV7-3 combines with J gene TRBJ1-1, with D possibly TRBD1 on 5 matching bases. The length of the CDR3 is 16 residues. The germline gives CDR1 SGHTA, CDR2 FQGTGA. V was clipped by 1 base and J by 4 bases, with 16 bases between them. CDR3 sequence: CASSLIMVGAGTEAFF. The CDR3 nucleotides are TGTGCCAGCAGCTTAATTATGGTAGGGGCGGGCACTGAAGCTTTCTTT.

The chain recombines TRBV27 with TRBJ2-7; D unclear. The ends were cut back, 4 bases at V and 0 bases at J, with 4 bases in the middle. The CDR3 is made up of 12 amino acids. Germline assignment: CDR1 MNHEY and CDR2 SMNVEV (reference sequence). The CDR3 reads CASSSRSYEQYF. CDR3 in DNA: TGTGCCAGCAGTTCCCGCTCCTACGAGCAGTACTTC.

This clone was counted a single time. V gene TRBV6-1 combines with J gene TRBJ2-5; 12 bases fit TRBD2. The CDR3 runs 15 residues. Germline CDR1 and CDR2: MNHNS and SASEGT. V was clipped by 5 bases and J by 2 bases; unmatched bases: 3. In nucleotides, the CDR3 is TGTGCCAGCAGTAGCCTAGCGGGGGGGCAAGAGACCCAGTACTTC. Protein product: CASSSLAGGQETQYF.

The chain employs TRBV9 and TRBJ1-4, with D possibly TRBD1 on 5 matching bases. CDR3 length: 15 amino acids. In germline, CDR1 is SGDLS, CDR2 YYNGEE. Trimming pared 3 bases from V and 6 bases from J, leaving 15 bases between. The CDR3 DNA reads as TGTGCCAGCAGCGGCCGGGCCCCGGGGGATGAAAAACTGTTTTTT. It specifies CASSGRAPGDEKLFF.

J is TRBJ2-2 and V is TRBV13; D gene ambiguous. The CDR3 totals 13 residues. The V end was cut by 4 bases, the J end by 5 bases, with 8 bases between. Per germline, CDR1 PRHDT and CDR2 FYEKMQ (reference sequence). In DNA, the CDR3 is TGTGCCAGCAGCTACGGACGGACCGGGGAGCTGTTTTTT. Residues: CASSYGRTGELFF.

This clone appeared a few times. V usage is TRBV6-1 and J usage is TRBJ1-2; D perhaps matches TRBD1 (6 bases). Germline-derived CDR1 and CDR2 are MNHNS and SASEGT. This CDR3 is built from 15 residues. Trimming stripped 1 base from V and 2 bases from J, with 11 bases between. This CDR3 reads CASSEEWGANYGYTF. CDR3 DNA: TGTGCCAGCAGTGAAGAGTGGGGGGCAAACTATGGCTACACCTTC.

The gene calls are TRBV6-4 and TRBJ2-5; possible D gene TRBD1, 6 bases. Germline loops: CDR1 MRHNA, CDR2 SNTAGT. V lost 6 bases and J 1 base, leaving 12 bases between the germline ends. This CDR3 contains 14 residues. CDR3 protein: CASRPQQGQETQYF. CDR3 nucleotide sequence: TGTGCCAGCAGGCCCCAACAGGGCCAAGAGACCCAGTACTTC.

This sequence joins TRBV7-8 and TRBJ1-2, with 10 bases that match TRBD1. J gave up 4 bases and V 2 bases, and 4 bases lay outside the gene matches. The CDR3 sequence is 15 residues long. Germline-derived CDR1 and CDR2 are SGHVS and FQNEAQ. This CDR3 reads CASSLRGQGPYGYTF. CDR3 in DNA: TGTGCCAGCAGCTTAAGGGGACAGGGGCCCTATGGCTACACCTTC.

The CDR3 DNA reads TGTGCCAGCAGCTCGCAGACAGGACCAGGAGGCAAACTGTTTTTT. Protein sequence: CASSSQTGPGGKLFF. V and J are TRBV5-6 and TRBJ1-4; weak D call: TRBD1 (6 bases). Per the germline V gene, CDR1 is SGHDT and CDR2 is YYEEEE. The CDR3 is made up of 15 amino acids. V lost 3 bases to trimming and J lost 11 bases, with 20 bases between them.

The rearrangement links TRBV18 to TRBJ2-1; 8 nucleotides line up with TRBD1. Germline CDR1 KGHSH, CDR2 LQKENI. The CDR3 loop spans 16 amino acids. J lost 2 bases, V lost 6 bases, and 9 bases had no gene match. CDR3 sequence: CASSPTDRATYNEQFF. The CDR3 nucleotides read TGTGCCAGCTCCCCTACGGACAGGGCAACCTACAATGAGCAGTTCTTC.

The chain links TRBV5-5 to TRBJ2-7; D not certain. In germline, CDR1 is SGHKS, CDR2 YYEKEE (reference sequence). Trimming removed 0 bases from V and 3 bases from J, with 1 base in between. The CDR3 sequence is 11 residues long. CDR3 DNA: TGTGCCAGCAGCTTGGACTACGAGCAGTACTTC. Translating it yields CASSLDYEQYF.

The chain combines TRBV5-1 with TRBJ2-7; D call uncertain. The CDR3 is 15 amino acids. Germline CDR1 and CDR2: SGHRS and YFSETQ. V was shortened by 2 bases and J by 3 bases, with 15 bases between the two germline ends. CDR3 DNA sequence: TGCGCCAGCAGCTTCGAGTCCGTCATAGTCTACGAGCAGTACTTC. The encoded protein is CASSFESVIVYEQYF.